Listed below are T cell receptor beta chains from one sample, sequenced in a study of shared clonotypes between healthy human individuals. The data were produced by immunoSEQ multiplex PCR, yet TCRdb's version contains in-frame clones alone and is incomplete. Among approximately 720,000 clones listed, 90% to 95% were seen once. Sequencing was performed on naive CD8+ T cells sorted from blood. These receptors all stem from a man younger than 40 in good health. The CDR3 runs from the conserved cysteine through the conserved F or W. A D gene is named only where the DNA matches it firmly. Only some rows state a clone size, as once, few, many or a class for expanded clones.

abundance | j_gene | d_gene | v_gene | CDR3nt | CDR3aa
- | TRBJ1-3 | - | TRBV18 | TGTGCCAGCTCACCACCGGCAGGCTCTGGAAACACCATATATTTT | CASSPPAGSGNTIYF
- | TRBJ2-4 | - | TRBV30 | TGTGCCTGGGAGTCCAAAAACATTCAGTACTTC | CAWESKNIQYF
- | TRBJ2-7 | - | TRBV7-6 | TGTGCCAGCAGCTTAACCGGGGTCGACGAGCAGTACTTC | CASSLTGVDEQYF
few | TRBJ1-2 | - | TRBV7-2 | TGTGCCAGCAGCTTAAGCCTTTGGACGGCCACCAACTATGGCTACACCTTC | CASSLSLWTATNYGYTF
- | TRBJ2-1 | TRBD1 | TRBV7-9 | TGTGCCAGCAGCTACGACAGGGGACCCTCCTACAATGAGCAGTTCTTC | CASSYDRGPSYNEQFF
- | TRBJ1-1 | TRBD1 | TRBV29-1 | TGCAGCGCCCGGACAGGTGCCACTGAAGCTTTCTTT | CSARTGATEAFF
- | TRBJ2-7 | TRBD2 | TRBV7-2 | TGTGCCAGCAGCTTAGGCGGGAGTTTTAGCGAGCAGTACTTC | CASSLGGSFSEQYF
- | TRBJ1-4 | TRBD1 | TRBV5-6 | TGTGCCAGCAGCTTGACGGGACAGAGTAATGAAAAACTGTTTTTT | CASSLTGQSNEKLFF
- | TRBJ2-1 | TRBD2 | TRBV29-1 | TGCAGCGTCCTAGCTAGCGGGACCTACAATGAGCAGTTCTTC | CSVLASGTYNEQFF
- | TRBJ2-7 | TRBD1 | TRBV7-9 | TGTGCCAGCAGCTTAGGGACAGGGCTTAGCTCCTACGAGCAGTACTTC | CASSLGTGLSSYEQYF
- | TRBJ1-2 | TRBD1 | TRBV7-9 | TGTGCCAGCAGCTCACAGGGGTCCCGGCCAAGAGCTAACTATGGCTACACCTTC | CASSSQGSRPRANYGYTF
- | TRBJ2-1 | - | TRBV4-1 | TGCGCCAGCAGCCAAGATCGCATAGGGATAAATGAGCAGTTCTTC | CASSQDRIGINEQFF
- | TRBJ2-7 | - | TRBV27 | TGTGCCAGCAGTTTATCATCACGGGCGTTGGAGCAGTACTTC | CASSLSSRALEQYF
- | TRBJ2-5 | - | TRBV27 | TGTGCCAGCAGTTTAATCCCGCCAGTACGGGAGACCCAGTACTTC | CASSLIPPVRETQYF
- | TRBJ2-7 | - | TRBV10-3 | TGTGCCATCAGTGAGTCAGGGGCCTACGAGCAGTACTTC | CAISESGAYEQYF
- | TRBJ2-3 | TRBD2 | TRBV7-9 | TGTGCCAGCAGCTCCCCTAGCGGGACAGTAGATACGCAGTATTTT | CASSSPSGTVDTQYF
- | TRBJ2-1 | - | TRBV30 | TGTGCCTGGAGTGAAATCGGGACCTGGTTCTTC | CAWSEIGTWFF
- | TRBJ2-7 | - | TRBV7-9 | TGTGCCAGCAGCTTACGTGGTGGGGGTGCTGACTACGAGCAGTACTTC | CASSLRGGGADYEQYF